This entry is about one TCR beta chain. This clonotype showed up just a few times. The antigen this receptor binds is unknown. Nothing much larger sits one base from this clone, and base qualities are not available. This sample was included in a study of response to subunit inactivated influenza vaccine (dated by TCRdb to 2016 to 2018). Regarding the study in general: To follow how T cells responded to a trivalent subunit inactivated influenza vaccine, the researchers relied on deep quantitative profiling of the T cell receptor repertoire.

The library came from RT-PCR. The instrument given in TCRdb is Illumina HiSeq 2500. TCRdb reprocessing: public reads trimmed at Q25 with fastp, clones called with MiXCR, in-frame beta chains kept. Merged by CDR3 protein, the rows form single entries marked with the most common genes and DNA. Counted in this sample were just over 300,000 distinct CDR3 sequences; around 20% of them appeared once. Jointly, the top ten make up 10% of the sample. Findings and caveats that apply to the study as a whole: The authors suggested that each seasonal influenza vaccination may recruit only a limited number of new T cells.

Deletion took 0 bases off V and 3 bases off J, with a span of 9 bases between the germline ends. From the cysteine through the phenylalanine, the CDR3 covers 14 amino acids. Only the CDR3 DNA stays, 42 bases, in frame from base 1. According to the germline V gene, CDR1 reads SGHDT and CDR2 reads YYEEEE. This material consisted of PBMCs from blood, taken about 20 months after vaccination. Recombination linked TRBV5-6 to TRBJ1-2; 5 matching bases give a weak D call of TRBD1. This sequence originates from a man aged 50-75 years who received an inactivated influenza vaccine. Donor details come from another sample of the same person, matched by shared clones. The CDR3 protein sequence reads: CASSLGGTYYGYTF. The nucleotide sequence reads as follows: TGTGCCAGCAGCTTGGGTGGGACCTACTATGGCTACACCTTC.